The 14 T cell receptor beta chains presented below share a single source sample, sequenced in a study of blood T cells in healthy people across ages. Combining a sample-barcoded 5' primer with a J-beta primer mix, a second PCR ran for roughly 7 to 11 cycles. TCRdb called the 5' RACE reads again in MiXCR, with one record for every CDR3 protein. The table has 1.2 million to 1.5 million distinct CDR3 sequences, around 59% seen once; the top ten hold over 6.5%. Sequencing was done on a sample of blood. These receptors were taken from a man aged 18-30 years in good health.

This sequence joins TRBV6-6 and TRBJ1-6; D not resolved. This CDR3 is built from 13 residues. Germline V gives CDR1 MNHNY, CDR2 SVGAGI (reference sequence). V shed 8 bases and J shed 7 bases, with 12 bases lying between them. CDR3 residues: CASLRLGNSPLHF. The CDR3 region has the DNA TGTGCCAGCCTCCGTTTGGGGAATTCACCCCTCCACTTT.

This clonotype appeared once. V is TRBV29-1 and J is TRBJ1-3; tentatively, D is TRBD1 (5 bases). The CDR3 sequence is 15 residues long. The germline V and J ends were trimmed by 4 bases and 0 bases, with 13 bases remaining between them. Looked up from germline, CDR1 is SQVTM and CDR2 is ANQGSEA. The CDR3 DNA is TGCAGCGTTGGTTCGCCGGACACCTCTGGAAACACCATATATTTT. Protein product: CSVGSPDTSGNTIYF.

The V gene is TRBV11-2, the J gene TRBJ2-3; D tentatively reads TRBD1 or TRBD2 (5 bases each). This CDR3 region has 16 residues. Trimming cost V 5 bases and J 5 bases, with 20 bases left between them. The germline CDR1 and CDR2 sequences are SGHAT and FQNNGV. CDR3 sequence reads: CASSHPGTPVGDTQYF. The CDR3 DNA sequence: TGTGCCAGCAGCCACCCCGGGACCCCAGTTGGAGATACGCAGTATTTT.

The genes are TRBV18 and TRBJ2-4; a possible D gene is TRBD2 (6 bases). The J call may be faulty, since TRBJ2-5 better matches the DNA end. Germline CDR1 and CDR2: KGHSH and LQKENI. The CDR3 extends over 17 amino acids. The CDR3 coding sequence is TGTGCCAGCTCACCTAATTTCGGGACGGGGGAGAGGGAGACCCAGTACTTC. This translates into CASSPNFGTGERETQYF.

This chain joins TRBV7-2 and TRBJ2-7; D is perhaps TRBD2 (5 bases). This CDR3 is built from 16 residues. Germline V CDR1 and CDR2: SGHTA, FQGNSA. The V and J ends lost 4 bases and 2 bases respectively, with 18 bases between them. The CDR3 loop reads CASSSPRWEFPYEQYF. The CDR3 nucleotides read TGTGCCAGCAGCTCTCCCCGATGGGAGTTTCCCTACGAGCAGTACTTC.

The gene calls are TRBV27 and TRBJ2-6; D might be TRBD1 (6 bases). This CDR3 comprises 16 residues. Germline-derived CDR1 and CDR2 are MNHEY and SMNVEV (reference sequence). V lost 6 bases, J lost 4 bases, and 16 bases lay in between. The CDR3 is CASREGVVWGANVLTF. The CDR3 nucleotides read TGTGCCAGCAGAGAGGGGGTAGTATGGGGGGCCAACGTCCTGACTTTC. The full variable domain, with the rest looked up from reference TRBV27 and TRBJ2-6, is EAQVTQNPRYLITVTGKKLTVTCSQNMNHEYMSWYRQDPGLGLRQIYYSMNVEVTDKGDVPEGYKVSRKEKRNFPLILESPSPNQTSLYFCASREGVVWGANVLTFGAGSRLTVL.

This chain uses TRBV7-2 with TRBJ2-3; no definite D call. V lost 5 bases, J lost 6 bases, and 12 bases lay in between. This CDR3 has 13 amino acids. Germline CDR1 SGHTA, CDR2 FQGNSA. CDR3 sequence reads: CASSSGLMDTQYF. In DNA form, the CDR3 reads TGTGCCAGCAGCAGTGGGTTGATGGATACGCAGTATTTT. Full variable domain (remainder filled in from reference TRBV7-2 and TRBJ2-3): GAGVSQSPSNKVTEKGKDVELRCDPISGHTALYWYRQSLGQGLEFLIYFQGNSAPDKSGLPSDRFSAERTGGSVSTLTIQRTQQEDSAVYLCASSSGLMDTQYFGPGTRLTVL.

V and J are TRBV20-1 and TRBJ2-7; a possible D gene is TRBD1 (6 bases). Trimming shortened V by 6 bases and J by 0 bases, and 15 bases separated the two germline ends. Germline V gives CDR1 DFQATT, CDR2 SNEGSKA (reference sequence). This CDR3 is 14 amino acids long. The CDR3 protein is CSAGTGLPSYEQYF. The CDR3 DNA reads TGCAGTGCCGGAACAGGGCTTCCCTCCTACGAGCAGTACTTC.

The CDR3 DNA reads TGTGCCTGGACTCCTAGCTCCTACAATGAGCAGTTCTTC. As protein: CAWTPSSYNEQFF. The rearrangement links TRBV30 to TRBJ2-1; D uncertain. The V gene's germline CDR1 is GTSNPN and CDR2 SVGIG (reference sequence). V was cut by 4 bases and J by 0 bases, with 7 bases left in between. The CDR3 length is 13 residues.

V and J are TRBV6-5 and TRBJ2-7; TRBD2 is a possible D gene (6 bases). The CDR3 consists of 16 residues. With 0 bases removed from V and 6 bases from J, the gap between germline ends came to 18 bases. Germline V gives CDR1 MNHEY, CDR2 SVGAGI. The CDR3 bases are TGTGCCAGCAGTTACTCTACGGGGGACTCACCGTCCGAGCAGTACTTC. Residues: CASSYSTGDSPSEQYF.

This sequence joins TRBV5-1 and TRBJ2-7; the match to TRBD1 covers 7 bases. After removal of 4 bases from V and 6 bases from J, the junction contained 10 bases not matched to a gene. This CDR3 is 14 amino acids long. CDR1 SGHRS and CDR2 YFSETQ come from the germline V gene. For the CDR3, the DNA is TGCGCCAGCAGCCCCAAGGGACAGAAAAGCGAGCAGTACTTC. Encoded protein: CASSPKGQKSEQYF. The full variable domain, rest sourced from reference TRBV5-1 and TRBJ2-7, is KAGVTQTPRYLIKTRGQQVTLSCSPISGHRSVSWYQQTPGQGLQFLFEYFSETQRNKGNFPGRFSGRQFSNSRSEMNVSTLELGDSALYLCASSPKGQKSEQYFGPGTRLTVT.

This clonotype was picked up one time. The rearrangement joins TRBV4-2 to TRBJ2-3; D remains unclear. Germline V gene lookup returns CDR1 LGHNA and CDR2 YNFKEQ. This CDR3 region has 17 residues. The V and J ends lost 0 bases and 4 bases respectively, with 17 bases between them. The CDR3 region has the DNA TGTGCCAGCAGCCAAGATGGCAGGCAGGCAGTTGCAGATACGCAGTATTTT. Translating it yields CASSQDGRQAVADTQYF.

This clonotype was seen a few times. J is TRBJ1-1 and V is TRBV25-1; the match to TRBD1 covers 7 bases. Germline CDR1 is MGHDK and CDR2 is SYGVNS. The CDR3 runs to 14 residues. V gave up 6 bases and J gave up 1 base; unmatched junction bases: 5. Here the CDR3 reads CASRETGRNTEAFF. The DNA for the CDR3 is TGTGCCAGCAGAGAGACAGGGAGGAACACTGAAGCTTTCTTT. Based on the CDR3 plus reference TRBV25-1 and TRBJ1-1, the full variable domain is EADIYQTPRYLVIGTGKKITLECSQTMGHDKMYWYQQDPGMELHLIHYSYGVNSTEKGDLSSESTVSRIRTEHFPLTLESARPSHTSQYLCASRETGRNTEAFFGQGTRLTVV.

This rearrangement joins TRBV20-1 to TRBJ2-5; no firm D call. This CDR3 is built from 11 residues. Germline V gives CDR1 DFQATT, CDR2 SNEGSKA (reference sequence). V lost 4 bases, J lost 4 bases, and 7 bases lay in between. The CDR3 region has the DNA TGCAGTGCTATATCCGTAGAGACCCAGTACTTC. This sequence encodes CSAISVETQYF.